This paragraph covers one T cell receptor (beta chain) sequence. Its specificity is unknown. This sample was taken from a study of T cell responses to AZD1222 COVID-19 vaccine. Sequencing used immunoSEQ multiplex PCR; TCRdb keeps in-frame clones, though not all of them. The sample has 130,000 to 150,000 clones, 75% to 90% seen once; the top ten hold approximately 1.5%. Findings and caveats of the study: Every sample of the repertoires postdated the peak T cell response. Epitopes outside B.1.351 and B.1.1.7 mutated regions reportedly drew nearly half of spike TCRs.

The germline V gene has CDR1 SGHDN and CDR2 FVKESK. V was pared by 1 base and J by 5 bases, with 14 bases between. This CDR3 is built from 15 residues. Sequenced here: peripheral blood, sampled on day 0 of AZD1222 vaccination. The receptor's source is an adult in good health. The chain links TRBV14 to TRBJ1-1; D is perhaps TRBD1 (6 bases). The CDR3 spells CASSQGLQGRTEAFF. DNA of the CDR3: TGTGCCAGCAGCCAAGGCTTACAGGGCCGGACTGAAGCTTTCTTT.